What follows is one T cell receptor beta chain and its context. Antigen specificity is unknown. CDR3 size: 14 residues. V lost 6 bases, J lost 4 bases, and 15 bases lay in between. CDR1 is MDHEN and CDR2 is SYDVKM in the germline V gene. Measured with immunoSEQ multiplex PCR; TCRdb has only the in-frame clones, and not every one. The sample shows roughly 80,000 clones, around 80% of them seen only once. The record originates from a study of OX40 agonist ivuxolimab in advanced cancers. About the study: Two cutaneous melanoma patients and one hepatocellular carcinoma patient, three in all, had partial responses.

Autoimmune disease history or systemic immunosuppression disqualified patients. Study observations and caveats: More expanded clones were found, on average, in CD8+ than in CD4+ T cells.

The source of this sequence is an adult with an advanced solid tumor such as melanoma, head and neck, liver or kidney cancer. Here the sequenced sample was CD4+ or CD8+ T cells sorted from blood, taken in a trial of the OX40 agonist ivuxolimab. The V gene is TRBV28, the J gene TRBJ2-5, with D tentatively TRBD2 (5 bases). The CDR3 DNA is TGTGCCAGCAGCTATGATATGGAGGCAGAGACCCAGTACTTC. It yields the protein CASSYDMEAETQYF.